This T cell receptor (beta chain) was sequenced for a study of CD8 T cells in ankylosing spondylitis. This clonotype occurred a few times. The CDR3 has 19 residues. CDR1 SGHAT and CDR2 FQNNGV come from the germline V gene. The V segment lost 0 bases and the J segment 0 bases; nucleotides outside the gene matches: 10. Quantitative 5'-RACE with molecular barcodes was used to make the TCR beta libraries. TCRdb re-called the 5' RACE reads through MiXCR, storing one row per CDR3 protein. Of approximately 180,000 distinct CDR3 sequences listed, roughly 20% were seen once; the top ten hold around 4%. The chain carries TRBV11-2 and TRBJ1-3, with 8 bases aligning to TRBD1. Material: blood, either unsorted or a sorted T cell fraction (not recorded which). The receptor comes from a male donor under 30 with ankylosing spondylitis or in good health (not recorded which). CDR3 loop: CASSLDRGTGVLSGNTIYF. In nucleotides, the CDR3 is TGTGCCAGCAGCTTAGATCGGGGGACAGGCGTGCTCTCTGGAAACACCATATATTTT. Using reference TRBV11-2 and TRBJ1-3 for the parts outside the CDR3, the full variable domain is EAGVAQSPRYKIIEKRQSVAFWCNPISGHATLYWYQQILGQGPKLLIQFQNNGVVDDSQLPKDRFSAERLKGVDSTLKIQPAKLEDSAVYLCASSLDRGTGVLSGNTIYFGEGSWLTVV.